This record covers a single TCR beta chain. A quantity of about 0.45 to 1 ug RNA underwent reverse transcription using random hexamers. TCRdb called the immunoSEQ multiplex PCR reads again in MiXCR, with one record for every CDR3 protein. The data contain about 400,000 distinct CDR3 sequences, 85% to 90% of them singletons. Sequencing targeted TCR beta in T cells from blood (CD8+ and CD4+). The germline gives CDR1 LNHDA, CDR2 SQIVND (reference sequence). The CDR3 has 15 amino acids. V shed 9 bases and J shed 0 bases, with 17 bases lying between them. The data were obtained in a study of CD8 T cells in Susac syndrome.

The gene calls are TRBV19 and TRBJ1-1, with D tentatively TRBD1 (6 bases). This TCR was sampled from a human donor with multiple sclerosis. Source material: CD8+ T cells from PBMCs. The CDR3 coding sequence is TGTGCCAGCGAACCCGGGGGGCCATTGAACACTGAAGCTTTCTTT. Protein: CASEPGGPLNTEAFF.